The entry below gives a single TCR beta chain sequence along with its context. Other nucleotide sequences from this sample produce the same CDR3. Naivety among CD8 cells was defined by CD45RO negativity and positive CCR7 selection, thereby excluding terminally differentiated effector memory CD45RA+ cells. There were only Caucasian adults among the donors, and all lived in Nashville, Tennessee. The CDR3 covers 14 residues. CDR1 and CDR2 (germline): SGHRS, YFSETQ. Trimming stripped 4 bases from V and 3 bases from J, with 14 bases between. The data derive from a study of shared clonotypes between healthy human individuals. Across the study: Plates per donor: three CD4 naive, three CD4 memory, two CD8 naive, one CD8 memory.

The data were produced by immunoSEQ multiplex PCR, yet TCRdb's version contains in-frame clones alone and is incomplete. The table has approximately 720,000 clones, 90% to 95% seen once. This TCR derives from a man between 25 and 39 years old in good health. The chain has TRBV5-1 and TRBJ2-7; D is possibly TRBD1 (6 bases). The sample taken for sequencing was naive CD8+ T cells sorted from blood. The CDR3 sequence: CASSPPDRDYEQYF. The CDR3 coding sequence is TGCGCCAGCAGCCCGCCGGACAGAGACTACGAGCAGTACTTC.